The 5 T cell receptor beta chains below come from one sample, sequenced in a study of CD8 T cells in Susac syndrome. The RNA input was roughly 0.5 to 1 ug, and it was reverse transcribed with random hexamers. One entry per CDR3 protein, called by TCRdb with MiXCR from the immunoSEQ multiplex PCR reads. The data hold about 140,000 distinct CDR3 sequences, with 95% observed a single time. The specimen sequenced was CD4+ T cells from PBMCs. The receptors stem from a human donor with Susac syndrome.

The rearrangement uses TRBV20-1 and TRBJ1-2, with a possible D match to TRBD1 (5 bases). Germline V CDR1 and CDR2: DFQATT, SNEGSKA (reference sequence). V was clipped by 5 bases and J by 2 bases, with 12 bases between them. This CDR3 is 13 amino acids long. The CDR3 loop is CSAGGLQNYGYTF. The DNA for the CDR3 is TGCAGTGCTGGGGGACTACAAAACTATGGCTACACCTTC.

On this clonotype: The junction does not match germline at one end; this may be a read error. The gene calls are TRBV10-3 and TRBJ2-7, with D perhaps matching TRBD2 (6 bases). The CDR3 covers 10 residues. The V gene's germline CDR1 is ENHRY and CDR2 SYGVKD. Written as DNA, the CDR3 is TGTGCCATCGGGACCGGGACTCTTCCCTTC. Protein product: CAIGTGTLPF.

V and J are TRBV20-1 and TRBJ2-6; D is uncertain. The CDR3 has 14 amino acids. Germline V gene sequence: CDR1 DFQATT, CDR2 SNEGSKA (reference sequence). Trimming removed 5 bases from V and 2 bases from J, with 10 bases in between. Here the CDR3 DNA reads TGCAGTGCTGGGCTCTCAACTGGGGCCAACGTCCTGACTTTC. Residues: CSAGLSTGANVLTF.

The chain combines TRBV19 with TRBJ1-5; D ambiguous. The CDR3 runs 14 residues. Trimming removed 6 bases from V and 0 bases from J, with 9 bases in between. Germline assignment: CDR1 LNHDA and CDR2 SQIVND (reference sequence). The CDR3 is CASRGRSSNQPQHF. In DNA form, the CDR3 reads TGTGCCAGTAGAGGGCGGTCTAGCAATCAGCCCCAGCATTTT.

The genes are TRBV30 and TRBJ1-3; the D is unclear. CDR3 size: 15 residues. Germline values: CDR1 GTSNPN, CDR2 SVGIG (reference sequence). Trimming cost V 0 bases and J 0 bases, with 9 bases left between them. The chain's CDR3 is CAWSVKVFSGNTIYF. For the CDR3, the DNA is TGTGCCTGGAGTGTAAAAGTCTTCTCTGGAAACACCATATATTTT.